This TCR beta chain appears in the sequencing data of a study of T cells in localized non-small cell lung cancer. Profiling relied on immunoSEQ multiplex PCR, and the TCRdb table lists in-frame clones only, not all of them. The repertoire holds 23,000 or so clones, with approximately 83% as singletons. After removal of 3 bases from V and 4 bases from J, the junction contained 7 bases not matched to a gene. Germline V CDR1 and CDR2: MNHNY, SVGAGI (reference sequence). This CDR3 is 16 amino acids long. The clonotype comes from a male donor aged 60 or over with stage II squamous cell lung carcinoma. The starting material was peripheral blood, obtained before any cancer treatment. The chain employs TRBV6-6 and TRBJ1-4, with 8 bases fitting TRBD1. CDR3 DNA: TGTGCCAGCAGTTATCTCCGGACAGGGAGTAATGAAAAACTGTTTTTT. This translates into CASSYLRTGSNEKLFF.